This note documents a single T cell receptor beta chain sequence. In the authors' methods: Estimation of nucleated cell counts relied on the amplification of reference gene primers. TCRdb's copy holds only in-frame clones and misses some; the assay was immunoSEQ multiplex PCR. V and J calls and clone size follow that table, whereas D and trimming were derived from the DNA. The data hold a few hundred thousand clones, with approximately 84% observed a single time. The data were obtained in a study of blood T cell repertoires in COVID-19. Study in general: COVID-19 samples, acute and convalescent, were from the United States, Italy and Spain.

The CDR3 contains 14 residues. The germline CDR1 and CDR2 sequences are LNHDA and SQIVND (reference sequence). V lost 3 bases and J lost 3, with 10 bases in between. Participant-reported clinical history was the basis for cohort assignment. Before being deemed recovered, Cohort 3 donors had two negative PCRs, clearance, or symptom resolution. The V gene is TRBV19, the J gene TRBJ2-3; a possible D gene is TRBD2 (5 bases). Sequences were obtained from PBMCs or T cells enriched from blood (not recorded which). This clonotype was sampled from a man between 35 and 55 years old who had recovered from COVID-19. The CDR3 DNA is TGTGCCAGTAGTATCTGGGGAGTTACAGATACGCAGTATTTT. Translated: CASSIWGVTDTQYF.